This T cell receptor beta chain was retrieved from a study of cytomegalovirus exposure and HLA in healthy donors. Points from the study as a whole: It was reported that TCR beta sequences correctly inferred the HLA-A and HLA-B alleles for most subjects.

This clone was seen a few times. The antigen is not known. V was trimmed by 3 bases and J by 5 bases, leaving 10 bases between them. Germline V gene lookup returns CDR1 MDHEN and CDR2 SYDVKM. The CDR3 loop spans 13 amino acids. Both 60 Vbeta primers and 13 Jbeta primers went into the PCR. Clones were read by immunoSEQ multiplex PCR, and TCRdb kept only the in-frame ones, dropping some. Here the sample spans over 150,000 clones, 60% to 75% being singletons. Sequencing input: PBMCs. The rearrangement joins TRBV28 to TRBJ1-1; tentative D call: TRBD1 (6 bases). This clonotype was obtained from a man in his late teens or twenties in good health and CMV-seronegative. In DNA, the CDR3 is TGTGCCAGCAGTTTCCCAGGGGTAACTGAAGCTTTCTTT. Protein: CASSFPGVTEAFF.